What follows are 5 T cell receptor beta chains derived from one specimen sequenced in a study of control samples from healthy donors and cancer patients. Here immunoSEQ multiplex PCR was the method, and the copy in TCRdb shows in-frame clones only, minus some. The sample holds 95,000 to 150,000 clones; approximately 90% are singletons and the top ten take about 7.2%. Specimen: blood. Receptor source: a woman between 18 and 29 years old in good health.

The chain carries TRBV4-3 and TRBJ2-7, with a possible D match to TRBD1 (6 bases). CDR3 length equals 15 residues. CDR1 is LGHNA and CDR2 is YSLEER in the germline V gene. V lost 2 bases and J lost 4, with 15 bases in between. DNA for the CDR3: TGCGCCAGCAGCCAACAGACACAGGGAAAGTACGAGCAGTACTTC. This codes for CASSQQTQGKYEQYF.

This chain uses TRBV4-1 with TRBJ2-1; 7 bases fit TRBD2. With 5 bases clipped from V and 2 bases from J, the junction kept 3 bases outside the gene matches. Germline assignment: CDR1 MGHRA and CDR2 YSYEKL. The CDR3 extends over 14 amino acids. The CDR3 DNA reads TGCGCCAGCAGCAAGCGGGATCCCTACAATGAGCAGTTCTTC. This codes for CASSKRDPYNEQFF.

This chain uses TRBV7-2 with TRBJ1-2; perhaps TRBD1 as D (5 bases). This CDR3 comprises 14 residues. Trimming stripped 1 base from V and 1 base from J, with 7 bases between. Germline CDR1 SGHTA, CDR2 FQGNSA. DNA for the CDR3: TGTGCCAGCAGCTTAGAGACAGATAACTATGGCTACACCTTC. Translating gives CASSLETDNYGYTF.

The chain is built from TRBV6-5 and TRBJ2-1, with D tentatively TRBD2 (6 bases). V was shortened by 8 bases and J by 3 bases, with 17 bases between the two germline ends. Germline-derived CDR1 and CDR2 are MNHEY and SVGAGI. The CDR3 has 15 amino acids. Written as DNA, the CDR3 is TGTGCCAGCTCCCCGACTAGTAAGAGCTACAATGAGCAGTTCTTC. This translates into CASSPTSKSYNEQFF.

This chain joins TRBV6-2 or TRBV6-3 and TRBJ1-5; TRBD1 aligns across 7 bases. V lost 2 bases to trimming and J lost 5 bases; unmatched junction nucleotides: 6. Per germline, CDR1 MNHEY and CDR2 SVGEGT. This CDR3 is 15 amino acids long. The DNA of the CDR3 is TGTGCCAGCAGTTACCCCGACAGGGTGTATCAGCCCCAGCATTTT. It codes for CASSYPDRVYQPQHF.